Below are 23 T cell receptor beta chains sequenced from a single sample in a study of T cell repertoires in cytomegalovirus infection. TCRdb recomputed calls from the reads with MiXCR, one row per CDR3 protein. The table lists some 350,000 distinct CDR3 sequences, around 18% of them singletons. The sequenced sample consisted of PBMCs. The source is a human donor in good health (CMV status not recorded). Some clones in this sample may be carry-over from other donors' samples.

The chain combines TRBV9 with TRBJ2-1, with D possibly matching TRBD2 (7 bases). Germline lookup yields CDR1 SGDLS and CDR2 YYNGEE. V was clipped by 9 bases and J by 7 bases, with 26 bases between them. The CDR3 is 16 residues long. The CDR3, as DNA: TGTGCCACCCCGAGTAGGGGGGGCGGACTCTGGAATGAGCAGTTCTTC. Its protein product is CATPSRGGGLWNEQFF. Filled out from reference TRBV9 and TRBJ2-1, the complete variable domain reads DSGVTQTPKHLITATGQRVTLRCSPRSGDLSVYWYQQSLDQGLQFLIQYYNGEERAKGNILERFSAQQFPDLHSELNLSSLELGDSALYFCATPSRGGGLWNEQFFGPGTRLTVL.

The chain is built from TRBV25-1 and TRBJ2-7; TRBD1 matches at 7 bases. Germline trimming cut 8 bases from V and 6 bases from J; bases unmatched to any gene: 4. Germline CDR1 and CDR2: MGHDK and SYGVNS. This CDR3 has 11 amino acids. CDR3 coding DNA: TGTGCCAGCGACACAGGGGCCGAGCAGTACTTC. Protein sequence: CASDTGAEQYF.

This chain links TRBV7-9 with TRBJ2-1; 9 nucleotides align to TRBD1. The CDR3 sequence is 11 residues long. The junction had 5 bases not matched to a gene; V was cut back by 5 bases and J by 15 bases. CDR1 SEHNR and CDR2 FQNEAQ come from the germline V gene (reference sequence). The CDR3 loop reads CASSPGTGSFF. The CDR3 DNA is TGTGCCAGCAGCCCAGGGACAGGGTCGTTCTTC.

This clonotype was seen a handful of times. The chain joins TRBV2 to TRBJ2-3; D ambiguous. V lost 10 bases and J 6 bases, leaving 8 bases between the germline ends. The CDR3 spans 10 residues. Per the germline V gene, CDR1 is SNHLY and CDR2 is FYNNEI. The CDR3 region is CATLSDTQYF. CDR3 coding DNA: TGTGCCACCCTCTCGGATACGCAGTATTTT.

This clonotype appeared a few times. This chain connects TRBV11-2 to TRBJ2-3; 11 nucleotides align to TRBD2. CDR1 SGHAT and CDR2 FQNNGV come from the germline V gene. The CDR3 has 15 residues. V lost 0 bases and J lost 10; bases outside the gene matches: 6. The CDR3 region has the DNA TGTGCCAGCAGCTTAGATGGTAGCGGGGGGGTTCCGCAGTATTTT. Its translation is CASSLDGSGGVPQYF.

The count of this clonotype is one. The chain links TRBV5-1 to TRBJ1-1; 9 nucleotides match TRBD1. Looked up from germline, CDR1 is SGHRS and CDR2 is YFSETQ. With V trimmed by 9 bases and J by 3 bases, 12 bases remained unmatched. This CDR3 has 15 amino acids. CDR3 loop: CATQLGQGYDTEAFF. As DNA, the CDR3 is TGCGCCACCCAACTGGGACAGGGATACGACACTGAAGCTTTCTTT.

This clonotype was counted at least ten times. The rearrangement links TRBV7-2 to TRBJ2-1; D is undetermined. This CDR3 comprises 14 residues. Germline CDR1 SGHTA, CDR2 FQGNSA. V was clipped by 2 bases and J by 0 bases, with 5 bases between them. DNA for the CDR3: TGTGCCAGCAGCTTATTGGGCTCCTACAATGAGCAGTTCTTC. Translated, it gives CASSLLGSYNEQFF. The full variable domain, in which reference TRBV7-2 and TRBJ2-1 provide the parts outside the CDR3, is GAGVSQSPSNKVTEKGKDVELRCDPISGHTALYWYRQSLGQGLEFLIYFQGNSAPDKSGLPSDRFSAERTGGSVSTLTIQRTQQEDSAVYLCASSLLGSYNEQFFGPGTRLTVL.

This clonotype was counted only a few times. The chain carries TRBV18 and TRBJ2-3; D might be TRBD1 (6 bases). Trimming stripped 3 bases from V and 2 bases from J, with 15 bases between. The germline V gene encodes CDR1 KGHSH and CDR2 LQKENI. The CDR3 is 16 residues long. The chain's CDR3 is CASSPMETGYTDTQYF. The CDR3 DNA follows: TGTGCCAGCTCACCGATGGAGACAGGCTACACAGATACGCAGTATTTT.

The sample holds a few counts of this clonotype. The J gene is TRBJ2-7, the V gene TRBV29-1, with 13 bases matching TRBD2. This CDR3 has 14 amino acids. Trimming took 6 bases from V and 3 from J; bases not matched to a gene: 5. Germline loops: CDR1 SQVTM, CDR2 ANQGSEA. The CDR3 sequence: CSVVTSGGNYEQYF. CDR3 nucleotides: TGCAGCGTAGTGACTAGCGGGGGGAACTACGAGCAGTACTTC.

The genes are TRBV20-1 and TRBJ2-3, with D possibly matching TRBD1 (7 bases). This CDR3 spans 16 amino acids. Trimming took 3 bases from V and 6 from J, leaving 22 bases between them. The germline CDR1 and CDR2 sequences are DFQATT and SNEGSKA (reference sequence). The CDR3 sequence: CSARIDRVGGRDTQYF. The CDR3 region has the DNA TGCAGTGCTAGGATAGACAGGGTGGGAGGCAGGGATACGCAGTATTTT.

The gene calls are TRBV20-1 and TRBJ2-7; D is perhaps TRBD2 (5 bases). The germline V gene has CDR1 DFQATT and CDR2 SNEGSKA (reference sequence). V gave up 6 bases and J gave up 12 bases, with 24 bases separating them. The CDR3 spans 13 residues. CDR3 bases: TGCAGTGCCCCTTCGGGCGGAGCGAGCGGACTGTACTTC. Translation gives CSAPSGGASGLYF.

This clonotype was seen at least ten times. V is TRBV7-2 and J is TRBJ1-5; D gene uncertain. The CDR3 consists of 14 residues. Between the trimmed V and J ends, which lost 5 bases and 0 bases, there was a span of 8 bases. Germline V gives CDR1 SGHTA, CDR2 FQGNSA. The CDR3 sequence: CASSRPGSNQPQHF. The DNA for the CDR3 is TGTGCCAGCAGCCGACCAGGTAGCAATCAGCCCCAGCATTTT.

The gene calls are TRBV12-3 or TRBV12-4 and TRBJ1-2, with D unclear. The CDR3 sequence is 14 residues long. V lost 10 bases, J lost 4 bases, and 19 bases lay in between. The CDR3 DNA sequence: TGTGCCACCACCGGGTCTCATATGGGCTATGGCTACACCTTC. Translated: CATTGSHMGYGYTF.

There are a few counts of this clonotype. The rearrangement uses TRBV19 and TRBJ1-1, with unresolved D. The CDR3 has 12 amino acids. The V end was cut by 10 bases, the J end by 5 bases, with 14 bases between. Germline loops: CDR1 LNHDA, CDR2 SQIVND (reference sequence). CDR3 bases: TGTGCCATTGTGACGGGTACGACTGAAGCTTTCTTT. Translating it yields CAIVTGTTEAFF.

The rearrangement joins TRBV5-1 to TRBJ2-3; D possibly corresponds to TRBD1 (7 bases). The CDR3 extends over 13 amino acids. The V gene lost 3 bases and the J gene lost 12 bases, with 17 bases spanning the gap. CDR1 is SGHRS, CDR2 YFSETQ, per germline. CDR3 amino acids: CASSSGGDSNQYF. DNA of the CDR3: TGCGCCAGCAGCTCGGGCGGGGACAGCAACCAGTATTTT.

This clonotype was recorded many times. The chain joins TRBV4-1 to TRBJ1-2; perhaps TRBD1 as D (5 bases). V was shortened by 1 base and J by 6 bases, with 21 bases between the two germline ends. Germline V lookup: CDR1 MGHRA, CDR2 YSYEKL. There are 17 residues in the CDR3. CDR3 nucleotide sequence: TGCGCCAGCAGCCAAGTCCTTACCGGGACCGGAGGCGATGGCTACACCTTC. This codes for CASSQVLTGTGGDGYTF.

This clonotype was counted at least ten times. The chain recombines TRBV7-2 with TRBJ2-5, with D possibly being TRBD2 (6 bases). This CDR3 spans 14 amino acids. The germline gives CDR1 SGHTA, CDR2 FQGNSA. Trimming shortened V by 5 bases and J by 4 bases, and 14 bases separated the two germline ends. The CDR3 protein is CASSRAGSGETQYF. The CDR3 DNA reads as TGTGCCAGCAGCCGGGCAGGTAGCGGAGAGACCCAGTACTTC.

This clonotype was detected ten times or more. The chain uses TRBV6-2 or TRBV6-3 and TRBJ1-1; 7 bases fit TRBD1. Trimming at V came to 5 bases and at J to 0 bases, leaving 6 bases not matched to a gene. Germline lookup yields CDR1 MNHEY and CDR2 SVGEGT. The CDR3 is made up of 15 amino acids. CDR3 DNA: TGTGCCAGCAGTCCTCGACAGGGATTGAACACTGAAGCTTTCTTT. Amino acids: CASSPRQGLNTEAFF.

This clonotype was detected a few times. The CDR3 nucleotides are TGTGCCAGCAGTTACTCACCTTCTCGGGGCCCCTACGAGCAGTACTTC. Protein: CASSYSPSRGPYEQYF. The V gene is TRBV6-2 or TRBV6-3, the J gene TRBJ2-7; D may be TRBD1 or TRBD2 (5 bases each). The V end lost 0 bases, the J end lost 2 bases, and 14 bases lay between the germline ends. Looked up from germline, CDR1 is MNHEY and CDR2 is SVGEGT. This CDR3 comprises 16 residues.

This chain uses TRBV27 with TRBJ1-3; D not resolved. V was cut by 5 bases and J by 4 bases, with 18 bases left in between. CDR1 and CDR2 (germline): MNHEY, SMNVEV (reference sequence). This CDR3 spans 16 amino acids. The CDR3 loop is CASSPNGRAPGNTIYF. In DNA, the CDR3 is TGTGCCAGCAGTCCTAACGGTCGGGCACCAGGAAACACCATATATTTT.

In its sample, this clonotype was seen many times. The rearrangement uses TRBV7-6 and TRBJ2-1; 9 nucleotides agree with TRBD2. V was pared by 6 bases and J by 2 bases, with 5 bases of the junction left unmatched. The germline V gene encodes CDR1 SGHVS and CDR2 FNYEAQ. The CDR3 is 15 amino acids. The CDR3 sequence is CASSLTSGAYNEQFF. CDR3 DNA sequence: TGTGCCAGCAGTTTGACTAGCGGAGCCTACAATGAGCAGTTCTTC.

This clonotype has a handful of counts. The rearrangement uses TRBV11-1 and TRBJ2-1, with 10 positions matching TRBD2. CDR3 length: 15 amino acids. J was trimmed by 4 bases and V by 1 base; bases with no gene match: 1. In germline, CDR1 is SGHAT, CDR2 FQDESV (reference sequence). The CDR3 nucleotides read TGTGCCAGCAGCTTAGAAGCGGGGGGGTACAATGAGCAGTTCTTC. This encodes CASSLEAGGYNEQFF.

This clonotype was detected a few times. The chain has TRBV7-2 and TRBJ2-3, with TRBD1 matching 10 bases. After removal of 6 bases from V and 7 bases from J, the junction contained 10 bases not matched to a gene. CDR3 size: 15 residues. CDR1 and CDR2 (germline): SGHTA, FQGNSA. CDR3: CASRSPGQGLNTQYF. DNA of the CDR3: TGTGCCAGCAGATCTCCGGGACAGGGGCTGAATACGCAGTATTTT.